This T cell receptor beta chain was observed in a study of shared clonotypes between healthy human individuals. CDR1 is SGHDN, CDR2 FVKESK, per germline. Trimming took 3 bases from V and 1 from J, leaving 19 bases between them. CDR3 size: 18 residues. Regarding this clone: The target antigen is unknown.

The naive CD8 fraction comprised CD45RO-negative cells positively selected for CCR7 and excluded terminally differentiated effector memory CD45RA+ cells. Nashville, Tennessee was home to all donors, each a Caucasian adult. Deep-level assay runs were performed. Assay: immunoSEQ multiplex PCR; the TCRdb copy retains only in-frame clones and omits some. The sample shows 630,000 or so clones, roughly 98% of them seen only once. Overall study findings and caveats: Clonotype sharing across four donors was observed for around 5% of naive CD4 clonotypes. Compared with memory subsets, naive subsets generally had larger estimated richness.

The receptor comes from a man aged 25 to 40 in good health. The chain has TRBV14 and TRBJ2-1, with D uncertain. Sequenced: naive CD8+ T cells sorted from blood. DNA for the CDR3: TGTGCCAGCAGCCACTCCTCCGACAAGGGTCTATCCTACAATGAGCAGTTCTTC. Amino acid sequence: CASSHSSDKGLSYNEQFF.